The sequence of this T cell receptor beta chain was determined in a study of PD-L1 blockade in urothelial cancer. Study details: About 90% of the roughly 30 patients comprised males who had bladder-origin urothelial cancer. Median T cell yield per blood sample was over 130,000 cells. Study findings and constraints: Having blood TCR clonality under the median before treatment predicted better survival.

Generated by immunoSEQ multiplex PCR, the TCRdb table keeps only in-frame clones and is missing some. The table lists tens of thousands of clones, around nine tenths of them singletons. Concerning this clone itself: What it binds is not known.

Germline CDR1 and CDR2: MGHDK and SYGVNS. V was pared by 4 bases and J by 1 base, with 14 bases between. The CDR3 contains 16 residues. The TCR was taken from a man in his sixties or seventies with urothelial cancer. This specimen was PBMCs, taken around atezolizumab (anti-PD-L1) treatment. The chain combines TRBV25-1 with TRBJ1-3, with D tentatively TRBD1 (5 bases). In nucleotides, the CDR3 is TGTGCCAGCAGTGGGGAACTCAGGGAATCTGGAAACACCATATATTTT. Protein sequence: CASSGELRESGNTIYF.